The 16 T cell receptor beta chains reported below all come from one sample, sequenced in a study of cytomegalovirus exposure and HLA in healthy donors. Measured with immunoSEQ multiplex PCR; TCRdb has only the in-frame clones, and not every one. The table has under 200,000 clones, about 86% seen once. Sequencing used PBMCs. The receptor set was obtained from a young woman in good health and CMV-seronegative.

The rearrangement links TRBV5-1 to TRBJ2-3; D unclear. Germline CDR1 and CDR2: SGHRS and YFSETQ. V lost 4 bases, J lost 2 bases, and 14 bases lay in between. This CDR3 spans 15 amino acids. As DNA, the CDR3 is TGCGCCAGCAGCCGGCGGCCCCAAAACACAGATACGCAGTATTTT. It yields the protein CASSRRPQNTDTQYF.

The genes are TRBV27 and TRBJ1-1; the match to TRBD1 covers 10 bases. The CDR3 runs 15 residues. CDR1 MNHEY and CDR2 SMNVEV come from the germline V gene (reference sequence). J lost 7 bases, V lost 6 bases, and 11 bases had no gene match. The CDR3 spells CASSRPGQGSHEAFF. CDR3 nucleotides: TGTGCCAGCAGCCGACCGGGACAGGGGTCGCATGAAGCTTTCTTT.

The chain couples TRBV4-1 to TRBJ1-3, with D hard to call. In germline, CDR1 is MGHRA, CDR2 YSYEKL. The CDR3 contains 16 residues. Trimming took 5 bases from V and 0 from J, leaving 14 bases between them. The CDR3 protein is CASSTMGYSSGNTIYF. For the CDR3, the DNA is TGCGCCAGCAGCACCATGGGTTACAGCTCTGGAAACACCATATATTTT.

This clone was detected only once. The rearrangement links TRBV30 to TRBJ2-7, with 7 bases lining up with TRBD1. Germline CDR1 is GTSNPN and CDR2 is SVGIG (reference sequence). The CDR3 contains 15 residues. V was clipped by 0 bases and J by 5 bases; unmatched bases: 10. CDR3 in amino acids: CAWSVRIQGRHEQYF. The CDR3 DNA sequence: TGTGCCTGGAGTGTAAGGATACAGGGGAGACACGAGCAGTACTTC. Combining the CDR3 with reference TRBV30 and TRBJ2-7 gives the whole variable domain SQTIHQWPATLVQPVGSPLSLECTVEGTSNPNLYWYRQAAGRGLQLLFYSVGIGQISSEVPQNLSASRPQDRQFILSSKKLLLSDSGFYLCAWSVRIQGRHEQYFGPGTRLTVT.

The V and J genes are TRBV7-2 and TRBJ2-3, with TRBD1 as a possible D gene (6 bases). The V gene's germline CDR1 is SGHTA and CDR2 FQGNSA. V lost 2 bases and J 3 bases, leaving 12 bases between the germline ends. This CDR3 is built from 15 residues. CDR3 sequence (DNA): TGTGCCAGCAGCTTAACAGGGCTTTGGACAGATACGCAGTATTTT. Its translation is CASSLTGLWTDTQYF.

The V gene is TRBV7-3, the J gene TRBJ2-2, with 7 bases matching TRBD1. The V and J ends lost 4 bases and 4 bases, in that order; junction bases with no gene match: 9. The V gene's germline CDR1 is SGHTA and CDR2 FQGTGA. CDR3 length: 16 amino acids. DNA for the CDR3: TGTGCCAGCAGCTCCCAGATGGGACAGTTCACCGGGGAGCTGTTTTTT. This translates into CASSSQMGQFTGELFF.

J is TRBJ1-1 and V is TRBV7-2; 7 bases line up with TRBD1. Germline trimming cut 1 base from V and 7 bases from J; bases unmatched to any gene: 6. Germline loops: CDR1 SGHTA, CDR2 FQGNSA. The CDR3 is made up of 14 amino acids. This chain's CDR3 is CASSLVTGLSEAFF. Here the CDR3 DNA reads TGTGCCAGCAGCTTAGTGACAGGGTTGAGTGAAGCTTTCTTT.

This clone was counted between two and nine times. V and J are TRBV5-6 and TRBJ2-3, with a possible D match to TRBD1 (5 bases). The germline V gene encodes CDR1 SGHDT and CDR2 YYEEEE. The V end was cut by 7 bases, the J end by 1 base, with 13 bases between. The CDR3 consists of 14 residues. CDR3 bases: TGTGCCAGCTCGTTGTTAGGGGGCACAGATACGCAGTATTTT. Protein sequence: CASSLLGGTDTQYF.

This clone was observed a handful of times. The chain recombines TRBV7-3 with TRBJ2-1, with D possibly TRBD1 on 5 matching bases. V shed 1 base and J shed 7 bases, with 8 bases lying between them. CDR3 length: 13 amino acids. Germline values: CDR1 SGHTA, CDR2 FQGTGA. The CDR3, as DNA: TGTGCCAGCAGCTTAAGTAAGGGGAATGAGCAGTTCTTC. Its protein product is CASSLSKGNEQFF.

The chain joins TRBV6-5 to TRBJ2-2; a weak D match, TRBD1 (6 bases). Per germline, CDR1 MNHEY and CDR2 SVGAGI. The CDR3 length is 16 residues. V lost 0 bases, J lost 5 bases, and 13 bases lay in between. The CDR3 DNA reads TGTGCCAGCAGTTACTCAAATTACAGGGAAACCGGGGAGCTGTTTTTT. It translates to CASSYSNYRETGELFF.

This clone has a handful of counts. The V call is TRBV18, the J call TRBJ1-2; D is unclear. The CDR3 is 11 amino acids. With 2 bases removed from V and 8 bases from J, the gap between germline ends came to 6 bases. Germline CDR1 is KGHSH and CDR2 is LQKENI. In DNA form, the CDR3 reads TGTGCCAGCTCACCAAGCTCGGGCTACACCTTC. Translated, it gives CASSPSSGYTF.

The rearrangement uses TRBV18 and TRBJ2-6; 14 bases map to TRBD2. The CDR3 runs 20 residues. In germline, CDR1 is KGHSH, CDR2 LQKENI. The ends lost 4 bases at V and 0 bases at J; junction bases unmatched: 8. CDR3 sequence: CASSLLRTSGRTSGANVLTF. The CDR3 DNA is TGTGCCAGCTCACTACTTCGGACTAGCGGGAGGACCTCTGGGGCCAACGTCCTGACTTTC.

The rearrangement links TRBV29-1 to TRBJ1-3, with 8 bases lining up with TRBD1. The CDR3 length is 18 residues. Germline V gene sequence: CDR1 SQVTM, CDR2 ANQGSEA. The ends lost 0 bases at V and 0 bases at J; junction bases unmatched: 10. Here the CDR3 reads CSVEDPIGTGFSGNTIYF. The CDR3 nucleotides are TGCAGCGTTGAAGACCCCATCGGGACAGGTTTCTCTGGAAACACCATATATTTT.

This chain connects TRBV7-9 to TRBJ1-3; a possible D gene is TRBD1 (6 bases). Germline V gene data show CDR1 as SEHNR and CDR2 as FQNEAQ (reference sequence). The V and J ends lost 6 bases and 2 bases respectively, with 14 bases between them. The length of the CDR3 is 15 residues. CDR3 residues: CASRPTGRAGNTIYF. The CDR3 DNA follows: TGTGCCAGCAGACCTACAGGGCGGGCTGGAAACACCATATATTTT.

This clone was seen only once. J is TRBJ1-6 and V is TRBV6-5; the D gene is possibly TRBD1 (5 bases). With 4 bases removed from V and 9 bases from J, the gap between germline ends came to 16 bases. Germline lookup yields CDR1 MNHEY and CDR2 SVGAGI. This CDR3 comprises 15 residues. The chain's CDR3 is CASSSSFLGGSPLHF. Here the CDR3 DNA reads TGTGCCAGCAGTTCCTCTTTCCTCGGGGGTTCACCCCTCCACTTT.

This clone was detected once. Sequence at one end of the junction differs from germline and may be a read error. The chain links TRBV6-5 to TRBJ1-1, with D possibly TRBD1 on 5 matching bases. The CDR3 consists of 13 residues. CDR1 and CDR2 (germline): MNHEY, SVGAGI. The CDR3 spells CASRYSGGTEAFF. CDR3 nucleotides: TGTGCCAGCAGATACTCCGGGGGCACTGAAGCTTTCTTT.